This entry features one T cell receptor (beta chain) sequence. The specificity of this receptor is unknown. It has no much larger one-base neighbor in the sample; base qualities were not kept. The entry originates in a study of OX40 agonist ivuxolimab in advanced cancers. About the study as a whole: Ivuxolimab was an agonistic, fully human IgG2 monoclonal antibody directed against OX40 (CD134), a costimulatory receptor. Three dose-escalation patients achieved partial responses, one with hepatocellular carcinoma and two with cutaneous melanoma. Prior anti-PD-1, anti-PD-L1 or anti-CTLA-4 therapy was permitted, and checkpoint inhibitors had been received by roughly two fifths of dose-escalation patients. The paper describes the monotherapy dose-escalation part (N of about 57 patients) of the phase I trial of ivuxolimab. A male proportion of around 83% and a mean age of approximately 61 years, ranging from roughly 23 to 80, were recorded for the dose-escalation cohort. Of the 50 to 55 dose-escalation patients, hepatocellular carcinoma was present in around 20, melanoma in approximately 15, renal cell carcinoma in 9 and head and neck cancer in 9. Peripheral TCRbeta sequencing aimed to test whether ivuxolimab altered TCR sequence diversity and caused clonal T-cell expansion. Intravenous ivuxolimab was administered to patients every 2 weeks at six dose levels: 0.01, 0.1, 0.3, 1.5, 3 and 10 mg/kg. Study-wide findings and limitations: On average, CD8+ T cells showed more expanded clones than CD4+ T cells after ivuxolimab. The antigen specificity of the peripheral T cells that underwent clonal expansion was not determined. In the 0.1-3.0 mg/kg groups, partial responders had among the lowest normalized peripheral clonal expansion, particularly in CD8+ T cells. Low levels of normalized T-cell clonal expansion were also seen in some patients who did not respond. At doses of 0.1 to 3.0 mg/kg, clonal expansion of both CD4+ and CD8+ T cells in blood was seen between baseline and week 6.

Patients with a history of autoimmune disease or receiving systemic immunosuppression were excluded from the trial. In every dose cohort, peripheral blood was drawn for TCR sequencing at baseline, cycle 4 day 1, and cycle 7 day 1. Samples came from an open-label, multicenter, first-in-human phase I dose-escalation trial of ivuxolimab. Adults with locally advanced or metastatic head and neck squamous cell, hepatocellular, melanoma or renal cell carcinoma were enrolled in the trial. Before TCR sequencing, CD4+ T cells and CD8+ T cells from peripheral blood were sorted into separate populations. Reading from cysteine to phenylalanine, the CDR3 counts 11 amino acids. Here the CDR3 DNA is all that survives: 33 bases in frame from base 1. CDR1 SNHLY and CDR2 FYNNEI were looked up in the germline V gene. Here V drops 9 bases and J drops 6 bases, and the junction holds 2 bases not matched to any gene. Genomic DNA was isolated from the sorted cells so that the TCRbeta CDR3 region could be sequenced. TCRbeta CDR3 regions were sequenced using the immunoSEQ Assay. The table comes from immuneACCESS by way of TCRdb, which keeps in-frame sequences with V and J called. Part of the clones is missing from these tables; in studies checked, under half for an unresolved V gene and the rest for unknown reasons. The sample table holds roughly 49,000 clones, of which 88% were seen once. About 3.8% of the sample goes to the ten largest clones.

The receptor chain draws on TRBV2 and TRBJ1-2; 9 bases in the middle match TRBD1. This receptor was identified in an adult with an advanced solid tumor such as melanoma, head and neck, liver or kidney cancer. Specimen: CD4+ or CD8+ T cells sorted from blood, collected in a trial of the OX40 agonist ivuxolimab. At the DNA level, the sequence is TGTGCCAGGGGACAGGGCAATGGCTACACCTTC. Translated, this gives CARGQGNGYTF.